One and the same sample provided the 29 T cell receptor beta chains below, sequenced in a study of blood T cell repertoires in COVID-19 (dated by TCRdb to about 2020). Library generation was performed with the immunoSEQ multiplex PCR assay. This is the immuneACCESS table as TCRdb keeps it, with only in-frame sequences that have V and J called. A part of the clones is gone; compared with another copy, unresolved V genes explain less than half, and the rest is unexplained. The sample profile shows about 190,000 clones; roughly 80% of them were found once. The ten top clones hold around 12% of the sample. The specimen was peripheral blood. The source of these receptors is a woman aged 45-65 years with acute or convalescent COVID-19.

V usage is TRBV7-8 and J usage is TRBJ2-7; 13 nucleotides align to TRBD2. CDR3 length: 17 residues. V was pared by 1 base and J by 6 bases, with 9 bases of the junction left unmatched. Germline-derived CDR1 and CDR2 are SGHVS and FQNEAQ. The CDR3 protein is CASSLGPLAGGQGEQYF. Written as DNA, the CDR3 is TGTGCCAGCAGCTTAGGTCCACTAGCGGGAGGGCAGGGCGAGCAGTACTTC.

The rearrangement links TRBV11-2 to TRBJ1-6; 7 positions match TRBD1. Germline CDR1 SGHAT, CDR2 FQNNGV. This CDR3 comprises 15 residues. V shed 1 base, J shed 9 bases, and the junction held 6 bases outside the gene matches. The CDR3 sequence is CASSLAGQVGSPLHF. CDR3 DNA sequence: TGTGCCAGCAGCTTAGCCGGACAGGTTGGTTCACCCCTCCACTTT.

This clone was observed once. V is TRBV6-5 and J is TRBJ1-1, with 10 positions matching TRBD1. In germline, CDR1 is MNHEY, CDR2 SVGAGI. Trimming took 2 bases from V and 8 from J; bases not matched to a gene: 2. CDR3 size: 13 residues. CDR3 in amino acids: CASSYPDRGEAFF. Written as DNA, the CDR3 is TGTGCCAGCAGTTACCCGGACAGGGGGGAAGCTTTCTTT.

Only a few counts were recorded for this clone. The chain has TRBV21-1 and TRBJ1-4; no DNA check was done on the table's D call, TRBD1. TRBV21-1 is a documented pseudogene. This CDR3 is 16 amino acids long. This CDR3 is CASSRVPRQGDEKLFF. Here the CDR3 DNA reads TGTGCCAGCAGCAGAGTCCCTCGACAGGGGGATGAAAAACTGTTTTTT.

The V gene is TRBV7-6, the J gene TRBJ1-3, with D tentatively TRBD1 (6 bases). V dropped 1 base and J dropped 2 bases, with 12 bases sitting between them. Germline V lookup: CDR1 SGHVS, CDR2 FNYEAQ. The CDR3 extends over 16 amino acids. CDR3: CASSLDLGATGNTIYF. CDR3 sequence (DNA): TGTGCCAGCAGCTTAGATCTGGGGGCAACTGGAAACACCATATATTTT.

The chain joins TRBV5-1 to TRBJ2-3, with 7 bases that match TRBD1. The V and J ends lost 0 bases and 9 bases, in that order; junction bases with no gene match: 7. This CDR3 spans 14 amino acids. Germline V gene sequence: CDR1 SGHRS, CDR2 YFSETQ. The CDR3 reads CASSLDTQGLTQYF. The CDR3 DNA reads as TGCGCCAGCAGCTTGGACACACAGGGGTTGACGCAGTATTTT.

The chain combines TRBV6-4 with TRBJ1-5; 8 bases are a match to TRBD1. Germline CDR1 MRHNA, CDR2 SNTAGT. The CDR3 consists of 17 residues. V was clipped by 6 bases and J by 4 bases; unmatched bases: 14. The chain's CDR3 is CASRQAQGARRNQPQHF. DNA of the CDR3: TGTGCCAGCAGGCAAGCCCAGGGGGCGCGCAGAAATCAGCCCCAGCATTTT.

The rearrangement joins TRBV24-1 to TRBJ2-3; 9 nucleotides line up with TRBD2. V lost 4 bases to trimming and J lost 2 bases; unmatched junction nucleotides: 6. This CDR3 is built from 16 residues. Germline CDR1 is KGHDR and CDR2 is SFDVKD. In nucleotides, the CDR3 is TGTGCCACCAGTGACGAAGCGGGAGGCCCCACAGATACGCAGTATTTT. This sequence encodes CATSDEAGGPTDTQYF.

The chain couples TRBV6-5 to TRBJ1-1; D is undetermined. The V end was cut by 1 base, the J end by 1 base, with 10 bases between. The germline V gene encodes CDR1 MNHEY and CDR2 SVGAGI. The length of the CDR3 is 15 residues. The CDR3 protein is CASSYYAESNTEAFF. The CDR3 DNA is TGTGCCAGCAGTTACTATGCAGAATCGAACACTGAAGCTTTCTTT.

The chain has TRBV7-2 and TRBJ2-7, with D tentatively TRBD1 (5 bases). Deletions cut 1 base from V and 2 bases from J, with 12 bases between. The CDR3 totals 15 residues. Germline values: CDR1 SGHTA, CDR2 FQGNSA. CDR3 residues: CASSLDRQRPYEQYF. In DNA form, the CDR3 reads TGTGCCAGCAGCTTAGATAGACAGCGCCCCTACGAGCAGTACTTC. Combining the CDR3 with reference TRBV7-2 and TRBJ2-7 gives the whole variable domain GAGVSQSPSNKVTEKGKDVELRCDPISGHTALYWYRQSLGQGLEFLIYFQGNSAPDKSGLPSDRFSAERTGGSVSTLTIQRTQQEDSAVYLCASSLDRQRPYEQYFGPGTRLTVT.

This chain connects TRBV18 to TRBJ1-3; D remains unclear. The CDR3 runs to 15 residues. Per the germline V gene, CDR1 is KGHSH and CDR2 is LQKENI. V was pared by 5 bases and J by 0 bases, with 11 bases between. CDR3 amino acids: CASSYSGNSGNTIYF. CDR3 coding DNA: TGTGCCAGCTCATATTCGGGTAACTCTGGAAACACCATATATTTT.

J is TRBJ1-5 and V is TRBV28; TRBD1 agrees at 7 bases. The V gene's germline CDR1 is MDHEN and CDR2 SYDVKM. The length of the CDR3 is 15 residues. The V and J ends lost 5 bases and 4 bases, in that order; junction bases with no gene match: 8. CDR3 residues: CASSTPDRVNQPQHF. The DNA for the CDR3 is TGTGCCAGCAGTACACCAGACAGGGTGAATCAGCCCCAGCATTTT.

CDR3 in DNA: TGTGCCAGTAGTGGGGGACAGGGTACCTACGAGCAGTACTTC. Its protein is CASSGGQGTYEQYF. V and J are TRBV19 and TRBJ2-7; 9 bases agree with TRBD1. The germline CDR1 and CDR2 sequences are LNHDA and SQIVND (reference sequence). J lost 2 bases, V lost 5 bases, and 4 bases had no gene match. The CDR3 sequence is 14 residues long.

This clone was seen more than once but under ten times. The chain employs TRBV28 and TRBJ1-5, with D uncertain. This CDR3 is 15 amino acids long. V was shortened by 5 bases and J by 3 bases, with 14 bases between the two germline ends. The germline V gene encodes CDR1 MDHEN and CDR2 SYDVKM. The CDR3 DNA follows: TGTGCCAGCAGTAAGGCAGGCCGCGACAATCAGCCCCAGCATTTT. It encodes CASSKAGRDNQPQHF.

A few counts support this clone. This sequence joins TRBV24-1 and TRBJ2-1; 9 bases match TRBD2. CDR1 KGHDR and CDR2 SFDVKD come from the germline V gene. This CDR3 region has 14 residues. The J segment lost 5 bases and the V segment lost 4 bases, leaving 2 bases of the junction unmatched. The CDR3 loop reads CATSELAGNNEQFF. Written as DNA, the CDR3 is TGTGCCACCAGTGAGCTAGCGGGGAACAATGAGCAGTTCTTC.

The chain combines TRBV28 with TRBJ2-7; 9 bases line up with TRBD1. Germline lookup yields CDR1 MDHEN and CDR2 SYDVKM. This CDR3 has 15 residues. J was trimmed by 4 bases and V by 4 bases; bases with no gene match: 8. The CDR3 region has the DNA TGTGCCAGCAGTTCACCGGGACAGGGATCGTACGAGCAGTACTTC. It encodes CASSSPGQGSYEQYF.

The chain combines TRBV27 with TRBJ2-1; 8 nucleotides line up with TRBD1. Germline CDR1 MNHEY, CDR2 SMNVEV (reference sequence). V trimming: 4 bases; J trimming: 9 bases; junction bases outside the gene matches: 5. The CDR3 has 13 residues. In nucleotides, the CDR3 is TGTGCCAGCAGTTCCGGACAGGGAGGTGAGCAGTTCTTC. It encodes CASSSGQGGEQFF.

The chain employs TRBV24-1 and TRBJ2-1; 9 bases fit TRBD1. V was clipped by 5 bases and J by 7 bases; unmatched bases: 11. The germline CDR1 and CDR2 sequences are KGHDR and SFDVKD. The CDR3 covers 16 residues. This chain's CDR3 is CATSGTGTGFSNEQFF. The CDR3 nucleotides are TGTGCCACCAGTGGAACCGGGACAGGGTTTTCGAATGAGCAGTTCTTC.

In this sample, this clone turned up a few times. The chain couples TRBV19 to TRBJ1-5; 9 bases align to TRBD1. The CDR3 is 15 residues long. From germline, CDR1 is LNHDA and CDR2 SQIVND (reference sequence). Losses at the gene ends were 4 bases for V and 6 bases for J; bases not matched to a gene: 7. CDR3 region: CASSTRDRAGQPQHF. Here the CDR3 DNA reads TGTGCCAGTAGTACCCGGGACAGGGCCGGTCAGCCCCAGCATTTT.

The J gene is TRBJ1-5, the V gene TRBV10-2; perhaps TRBD1 as D (5 bases). The germline CDR1 and CDR2 sequences are WSHSY and SAAADI. This CDR3 comprises 16 residues. Trimming left V 7 bases short and J 3 bases short, with 19 bases between. In nucleotides, the CDR3 is TGCGCCAGCAAGGGTGCTCCGGGGGTTTACAATCAGCCCCAGCATTTT. This translates into CASKGAPGVYNQPQHF.

This rearrangement joins TRBV6-5 to TRBJ1-2, with 8 bases identical to TRBD1. CDR1 is MNHEY, CDR2 SVGAGI, per germline. The CDR3 runs 16 residues. V dropped 0 bases and J dropped 4; count of bases not matched to a gene: 7. The CDR3 spells CASSYSRTGNSYGYTF. The CDR3 region has the DNA TGTGCCAGCAGTTACTCCAGGACAGGGAATTCCTATGGCTACACCTTC.

The chain carries TRBV7-9 and TRBJ2-5; TRBD2 agrees at 9 bases. The CDR3 totals 16 residues. In germline, CDR1 is SEHNR, CDR2 FQNEAQ (reference sequence). V lost 5 bases to trimming and J lost 4 bases; unmatched junction nucleotides: 11. DNA of the CDR3: TGTGCCAGCAGCCCGCAAGGGGGACTAGCAGGAGAGACCCAGTACTTC. Translation gives CASSPQGGLAGETQYF.

This chain uses TRBV13 with TRBJ2-3; 12 nucleotides align to TRBD2. CDR1 is PRHDT and CDR2 is FYEKMQ in the germline V gene (reference sequence). This CDR3 is 16 amino acids long. The V and J ends lost 5 bases and 3 bases, in that order; junction bases with no gene match: 6. CDR3 sequence: CASSARLAGVTDTQYF. CDR3 DNA sequence: TGTGCCAGCAGCGCAAGACTAGCGGGAGTGACAGATACGCAGTATTTT.

V gene TRBV15 combines with J gene TRBJ2-7; TRBD1 aligns across 7 bases. This CDR3 contains 14 residues. From germline, CDR1 is LNHNV and CDR2 YYDKDF (reference sequence). V lost 3 bases, J lost 5 bases, and 7 bases stayed unmatched. The CDR3 nucleotides read TGTGCCACCAGCAGGACAGGGAGAGGGGACGAGCAGTACTTC. As protein: CATSRTGRGDEQYF.

The chain joins TRBV7-9 to TRBJ2-2; 8 bases match TRBD1. Trimming cost V 3 bases and J 7 bases; bases outside gene matches: 10. The germline V gene has CDR1 SEHNR and CDR2 FQNEAQ (reference sequence). The CDR3 sequence is 16 residues long. The CDR3 here is CASSLDRAGENGELFF. In DNA form, the CDR3 reads TGTGCCAGCAGCTTGGACAGGGCTGGGGAAAACGGGGAGCTGTTTTTT.

V gene TRBV24-1 combines with J gene TRBJ1-3; 9 nucleotides line up with TRBD1. CDR3 length: 20 amino acids. Per germline, CDR1 KGHDR and CDR2 SFDVKD. The V and J ends lost 1 base and 2 bases, in that order; junction bases with no gene match: 14. CDR3 bases: TGTGCCACCAGTGATTTAACGGTGACAGGGGGGCAATATACTGGAAACACCATATATTTT. Translated: CATSDLTVTGGQYTGNTIYF.

The V and J genes are TRBV28 and TRBJ2-7; TRBD2 agrees at 7 bases. This CDR3 is built from 14 residues. Germline V gene lookup returns CDR1 MDHEN and CDR2 SYDVKM. Losses at the gene ends were 0 bases for V and 4 bases for J; bases not matched to a gene: 3. The CDR3 DNA reads as TGTGCCAGCAGTTTATGGGCTAGCGGATACGAGCAGTACTTC. Its translation is CASSLWASGYEQYF.

CDR3 residues: CASSRGDRGSTDTQYF. CDR3 sequence (DNA): TGTGCCAGCAGCCGGGGGGACAGGGGCAGCACAGATACGCAGTATTTT. V gene TRBV4-2 combines with J gene TRBJ2-3; 10 bases agree with TRBD1. CDR3 size: 16 residues. The J segment lost 0 bases and the V segment lost 4 bases, leaving 4 bases of the junction unmatched. Germline V gene lookup returns CDR1 LGHNA and CDR2 YNFKEQ.

This chain joins TRBV2 and TRBJ1-5; D not certain. V dropped 4 bases and J dropped 4 bases, with 14 bases sitting between them. Germline V lookup: CDR1 SNHLY, CDR2 FYNNEI. This CDR3 comprises 15 residues. The CDR3 here is CASSGSWGGNQPQHF. The CDR3 DNA follows: TGTGCCAGCAGTGGAAGCTGGGGAGGAAATCAGCCCCAGCATTTT.